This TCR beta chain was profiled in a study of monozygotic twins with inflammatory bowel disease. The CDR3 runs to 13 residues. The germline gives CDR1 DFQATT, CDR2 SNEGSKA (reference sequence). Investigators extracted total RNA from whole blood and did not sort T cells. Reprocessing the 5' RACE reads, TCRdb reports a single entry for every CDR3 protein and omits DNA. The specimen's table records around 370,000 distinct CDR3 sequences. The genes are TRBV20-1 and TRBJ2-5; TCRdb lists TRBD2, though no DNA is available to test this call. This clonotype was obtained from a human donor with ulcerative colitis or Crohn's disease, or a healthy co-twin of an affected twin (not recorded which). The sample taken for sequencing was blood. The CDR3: CSAKRGLGETQYF.